This passage covers 12 T cell receptor beta chains from one sample sequenced in a study of OX40 agonist ivuxolimab in advanced cancers. Sequencing was performed with immunoSEQ multiplex PCR; in TCRdb, only in-frame clones are kept and a portion is missing. The table has approximately 80,000 clones, roughly nine tenths seen once. The starting material was CD4+ or CD8+ T cells sorted from blood, obtained in a trial of the OX40 agonist ivuxolimab. The receptor source for this set is an adult with an advanced solid tumor such as melanoma, head and neck, liver or kidney cancer.

The chain joins TRBV6-1 to TRBJ2-1, with 9 bases fitting TRBD2. The CDR3 runs 16 residues. V was pared by 4 bases and J by 8 bases, with 12 bases of the junction left unmatched. The germline CDR1 and CDR2 sequences are MNHNS and SASEGT. The CDR3 spells CASSGFSAGGKYEQFF. CDR3 bases: TGTGCCAGCAGTGGATTTTCAGCGGGAGGTAAATATGAGCAGTTCTTC.

The rearrangement links TRBV29-1 to TRBJ2-7; 7 bases are shared with TRBD1. The CDR3 is 14 residues long. Trimming took 7 bases from V and 1 from J; bases not matched to a gene: 10. CDR1 and CDR2 (germline): SQVTM, ANQGSEA. CDR3 loop: CSAAGGERSYEQYF. The CDR3 nucleotides read TGCAGCGCGGCAGGGGGAGAGCGGTCCTACGAGCAGTACTTC.

This clone is a singleton in its sample. The rearrangement uses TRBV27 and TRBJ1-1; D gene unclear. Germline CDR1 is MNHEY and CDR2 is SMNVEV (reference sequence). The CDR3 totals 16 residues. Trimming took off 8 bases at V and 6 bases at J, with 25 bases between the two ends. The CDR3, as DNA: TGTGCCAGCGGACCCGGGAGTGGCAGCATTTGGCCTGAAGCTTTCTTT. Translation: CASGPGSGSIWPEAFF.

This chain joins TRBV27 and TRBJ2-2; tentative D call: TRBD2 (6 bases). V gave up 7 bases and J gave up 2 bases, with 20 bases separating them. Germline V gene lookup returns CDR1 MNHEY and CDR2 SMNVEV (reference sequence). This CDR3 comprises 17 residues. CDR3 amino acids: CASMTLGGAGNTGELFF. For the CDR3, the DNA is TGTGCCAGCATGACCTTGGGGGGAGCAGGCAACACCGGGGAGCTGTTTTTT.

This chain links TRBV2 with TRBJ2-4; D tentatively reads TRBD1 or TRBD2 (5 bases each). Germline assignment: CDR1 SNHLY and CDR2 FYNNEI. This CDR3 has 16 amino acids. V lost 2 bases and J lost 4, with 15 bases in between. For the CDR3, the DNA is TGTGCCAGCAGTGAAAGTGGGGGACGGATGAAAAACATTCAGTACTTC. It yields the protein CASSESGGRMKNIQYF.

This chain links TRBV6-6 with TRBJ1-6, with D possibly TRBD1 on 5 matching bases. Germline loops: CDR1 MNHNY, CDR2 SVGAGI (reference sequence). This CDR3 comprises 16 residues. V lost 6 bases and J lost 7, with 19 bases in between. The chain's CDR3 is CASSFGGNLKNSPLHF. For the CDR3, the DNA is TGTGCCAGCAGCTTTGGGGGGAACTTAAAAAATTCACCCCTCCACTTT.

In DNA, the CDR3 is TGTGCCAGTAGTATCCATGGACTGGCGGGAATCACAGATACGCAGTATTTT. Residues: CASSIHGLAGITDTQYF. This sequence joins TRBV19 and TRBJ2-3; D may be TRBD2 (6 bases). Trimming took 3 bases from V and 2 from J, leaving 18 bases between them. Germline loops: CDR1 LNHDA, CDR2 SQIVND (reference sequence). This CDR3 comprises 17 residues.

The rearrangement joins TRBV6-5 to TRBJ2-2; unclear D gene. Trimming pared 0 bases from V and 2 bases from J, leaving 7 bases between. CDR1 MNHEY and CDR2 SVGAGI come from the germline V gene. The CDR3 is 15 residues long. CDR3 loop: CASSYSVLNTGELFF. The CDR3 DNA reads TGTGCCAGCAGTTACTCCGTCCTTAACACCGGGGAGCTGTTTTTT.

The genes are TRBV28 and TRBJ2-5; unclear D gene. Trimming removed 7 bases from V and 4 bases from J, with 16 bases in between. The germline gives CDR1 MDHEN, CDR2 SYDVKM. The CDR3 is made up of 14 amino acids. CDR3 region: CASTRADLGETQYF. CDR3 DNA: TGTGCCAGCACTCGCGCCGACTTGGGAGAGACCCAGTACTTC.

This clone showed up just once. V and J are TRBV15 and TRBJ1-5; D might be TRBD1 (6 bases). Germline values: CDR1 LNHNV, CDR2 YYDKDF (reference sequence). The CDR3 runs to 17 residues. The V and J ends lost 0 bases and 4 bases respectively, with 16 bases between them. CDR3 amino acids: CATSRDGGGRRNQPQHF. As DNA, the CDR3 is TGTGCCACCAGCAGAGACGGGGGGGGCAGGAGGAATCAGCCCCAGCATTTT.

V is TRBV5-1 and J is TRBJ2-3; D is perhaps TRBD1 (5 bases). Trimming removed 5 bases from V and 5 bases from J, with 6 bases in between. CDR3 size: 11 residues. Germline CDR1 SGHRS, CDR2 YFSETQ. Written as DNA, the CDR3 is TGCGCCAGCAGAAGGGGAGATACGCAGTATTTT. Residues: CASRRGDTQYF.

The chain carries TRBV30 and TRBJ1-3; D may be TRBD1 (5 bases). Germline assignment: CDR1 GTSNPN and CDR2 SVGIG (reference sequence). The CDR3 loop spans 15 amino acids. V was shortened by 1 base and J by 0 bases, with 10 bases between the two germline ends. Here the CDR3 DNA reads TGTGCCTGGAGTGCCTCAGGGATCTCTGGAAACACCATATATTTT. Amino acids: CAWSASGISGNTIYF.